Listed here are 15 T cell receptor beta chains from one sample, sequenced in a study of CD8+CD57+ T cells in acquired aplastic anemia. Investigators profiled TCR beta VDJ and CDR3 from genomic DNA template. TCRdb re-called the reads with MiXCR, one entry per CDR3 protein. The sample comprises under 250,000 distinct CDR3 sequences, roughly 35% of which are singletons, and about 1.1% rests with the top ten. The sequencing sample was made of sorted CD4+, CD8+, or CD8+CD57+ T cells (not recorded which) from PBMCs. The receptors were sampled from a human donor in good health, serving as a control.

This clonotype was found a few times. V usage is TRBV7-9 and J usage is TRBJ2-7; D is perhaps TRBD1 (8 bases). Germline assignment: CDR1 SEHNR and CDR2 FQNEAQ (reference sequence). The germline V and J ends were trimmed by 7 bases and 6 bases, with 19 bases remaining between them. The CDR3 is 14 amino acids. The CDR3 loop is CASTKTTGEGEQYV. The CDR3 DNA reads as TGTGCCAGCACTAAAACGACAGGGGAGGGCGAGCAGTACGTC.

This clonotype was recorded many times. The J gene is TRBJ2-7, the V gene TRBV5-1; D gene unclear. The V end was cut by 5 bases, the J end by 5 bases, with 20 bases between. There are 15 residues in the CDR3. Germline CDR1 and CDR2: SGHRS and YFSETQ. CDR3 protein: CASSRGHSQIDEQYF. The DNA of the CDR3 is TGCGCCAGCAGTCGTGGGCACAGCCAGATAGACGAGCAGTACTTC.

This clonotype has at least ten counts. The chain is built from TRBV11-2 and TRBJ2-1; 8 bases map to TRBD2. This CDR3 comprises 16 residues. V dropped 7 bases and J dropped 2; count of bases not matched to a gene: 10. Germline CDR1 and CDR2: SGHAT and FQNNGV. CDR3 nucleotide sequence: TGTGCCAGCACCACGACTTCGGGAGGGGCCTACAATGAGCAGTTCTTC. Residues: CASTTTSGGAYNEQFF.

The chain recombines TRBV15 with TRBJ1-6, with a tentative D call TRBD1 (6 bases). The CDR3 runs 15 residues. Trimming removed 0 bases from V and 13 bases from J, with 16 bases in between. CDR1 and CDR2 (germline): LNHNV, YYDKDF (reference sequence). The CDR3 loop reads CATSRDQGGGTPLHF. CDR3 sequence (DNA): TGTGCCACCAGCAGAGACCAGGGAGGGGGGACTCCCCTCCACTTT.

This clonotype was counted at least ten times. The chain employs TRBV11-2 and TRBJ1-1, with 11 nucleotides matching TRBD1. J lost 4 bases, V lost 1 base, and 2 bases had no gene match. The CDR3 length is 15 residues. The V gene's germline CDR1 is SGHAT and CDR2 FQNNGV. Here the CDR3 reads CASSLVGTGGTEAFF. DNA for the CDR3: TGTGCCAGCAGCTTAGTAGGGACAGGGGGCACTGAAGCTTTCTTT.

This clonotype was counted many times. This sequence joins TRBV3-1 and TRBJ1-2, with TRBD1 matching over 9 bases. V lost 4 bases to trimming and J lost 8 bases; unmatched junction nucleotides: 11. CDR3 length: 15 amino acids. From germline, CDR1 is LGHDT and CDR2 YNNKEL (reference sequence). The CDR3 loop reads CASSPQVQGAYGYTF. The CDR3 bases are TGTGCCAGCAGCCCACAGGTACAGGGGGCATACGGCTACACCTTC.

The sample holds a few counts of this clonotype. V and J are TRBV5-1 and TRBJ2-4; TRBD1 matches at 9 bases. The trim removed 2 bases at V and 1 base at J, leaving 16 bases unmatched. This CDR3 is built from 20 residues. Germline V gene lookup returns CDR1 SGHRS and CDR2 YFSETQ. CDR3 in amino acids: CASSFEVGTGNLVAKNIQYF. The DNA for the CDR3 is TGCGCCAGCAGCTTTGAAGTAGGGACAGGGAACTTGGTGGCCAAAAACATTCAGTACTTC.

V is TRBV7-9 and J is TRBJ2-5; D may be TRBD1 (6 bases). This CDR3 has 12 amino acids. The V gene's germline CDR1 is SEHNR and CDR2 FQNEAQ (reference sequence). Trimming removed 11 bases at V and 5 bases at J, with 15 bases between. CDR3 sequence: CAAGAQLETQYF. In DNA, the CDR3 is TGTGCCGCAGGGGCCCAGCTGGAGACCCAGTACTTC.

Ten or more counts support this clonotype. This CDR3 is CASSEDRDYYGYTF. CDR3 bases: TGTGCCAGCAGTGAGGACCGGGATTACTATGGCTACACCTTC. The V call is TRBV2, the J call TRBJ1-2; D is unresolved. CDR1 is SNHLY, CDR2 FYNNEI, per germline. V was trimmed by 3 bases and J by 3 bases, leaving 11 bases between them. CDR3 length equals 14 residues.

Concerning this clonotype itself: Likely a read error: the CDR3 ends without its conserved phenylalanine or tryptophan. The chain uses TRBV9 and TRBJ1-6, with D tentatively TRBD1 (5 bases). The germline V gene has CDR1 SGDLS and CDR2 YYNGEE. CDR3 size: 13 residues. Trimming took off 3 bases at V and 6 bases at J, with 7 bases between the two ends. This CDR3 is CASSAGGNSPLHS. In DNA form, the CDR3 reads TGTGCCAGCAGCGCTGGGGGTAATTCACCCCTCCACTCT.

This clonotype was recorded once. CDR3 DNA sequence: TGTGCCAGCCTCAATTCGAGGGGGTACTCCTACGAGCAGTACTTC. Amino acids: CASLNSRGYSYEQYF. V gene TRBV2 combines with J gene TRBJ2-7; the D gene is possibly TRBD1 (6 bases). Between the trimmed V and J ends, which lost 8 bases and 0 bases, there was a span of 17 bases. CDR3 length: 15 residues. CDR1 and CDR2 (germline): SNHLY, FYNNEI.

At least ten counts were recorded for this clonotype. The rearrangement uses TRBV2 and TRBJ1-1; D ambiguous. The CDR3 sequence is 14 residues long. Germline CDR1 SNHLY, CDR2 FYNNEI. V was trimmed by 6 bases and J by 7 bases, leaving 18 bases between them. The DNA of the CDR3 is TGTGCCAGCAGACACAAGGTTCTGGCAGTTGAAGCTTTCTTT. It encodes CASRHKVLAVEAFF.

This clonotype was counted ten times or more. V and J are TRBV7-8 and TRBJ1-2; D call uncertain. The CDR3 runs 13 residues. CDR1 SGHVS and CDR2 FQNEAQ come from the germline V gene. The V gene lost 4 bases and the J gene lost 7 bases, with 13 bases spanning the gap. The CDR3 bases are TGTGCCAGCAGCTCGACTTTCTTCGGTGGCTACACCTTC. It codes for CASSSTFFGGYTF. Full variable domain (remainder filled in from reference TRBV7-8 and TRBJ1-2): GAGVSQSPRYKVAKRGQDVALRCDPISGHVSLFWYQQALGQGPEFLTYFQNEAQLDKSGLPSDRFFAERPEGSVSTLKIQRTQQEDSAVYLCASSSTFFGGYTFGSGTRLTVV.

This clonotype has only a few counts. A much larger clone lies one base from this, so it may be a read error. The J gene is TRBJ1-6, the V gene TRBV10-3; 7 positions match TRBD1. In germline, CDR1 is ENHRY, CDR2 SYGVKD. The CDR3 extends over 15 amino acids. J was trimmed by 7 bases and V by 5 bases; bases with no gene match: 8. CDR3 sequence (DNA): TGTGCCATCAGTTACTCGATACAGGGGAATTCACCCCTCCACTTT. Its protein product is CAISYSIQGNSPLHF.

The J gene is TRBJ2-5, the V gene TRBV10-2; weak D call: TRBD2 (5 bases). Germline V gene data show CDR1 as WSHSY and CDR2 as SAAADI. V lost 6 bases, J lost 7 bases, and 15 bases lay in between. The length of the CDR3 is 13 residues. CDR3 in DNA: TGCGCCAGCAGCCGCCGAGGGTTAGGGACCCAGTACTTC. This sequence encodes CASSRRGLGTQYF.